The next 21 T cell receptor beta chains were all read from a single sample in a study of cytomegalovirus exposure and HLA in healthy donors. 60 Vbeta and 13 Jbeta primers were used in PCR. The repertoire was sequenced with immunoSEQ multiplex PCR; TCRdb's copy has only in-frame clones and lacks some. The table lists around 100,000 clones, about 70% of them singletons. Specimen: PBMCs. The receptors shown here come from a woman between 18 and 29 years old in good health and CMV-seropositive.

The V gene is TRBV9, the J gene TRBJ2-4; possible D gene TRBD1, 7 bases. The germline gives CDR1 SGDLS, CDR2 YYNGEE. Between the trimmed V and J ends, which lost 0 bases and 0 bases, there was a span of 22 bases. The CDR3 spans 20 residues. The CDR3 loop is CASSVDSGQGGLLAKNIQYF. The CDR3 region has the DNA TGTGCCAGCAGCGTAGACTCGGGGCAGGGGGGTCTACTAGCCAAAAACATTCAGTACTTC.

In DNA, the CDR3 is TGTGCCAGCAGCTCCATAGCGGGCGACTCCTACGAGCAGTACTTC. Its translation: CASSSIAGDSYEQYF. The chain employs TRBV11-2 and TRBJ2-7; 7 bases map to TRBD2. The CDR3 runs 15 residues. Germline lookup yields CDR1 SGHAT and CDR2 FQNNGV. V lost 4 bases to trimming and J lost 0 bases; unmatched junction nucleotides: 6.

The chain links TRBV5-1 to TRBJ2-1; no reliable D call. V lost 4 bases and J 9 bases, leaving 8 bases between the germline ends. The CDR3 consists of 11 residues. Germline loops: CDR1 SGHRS, CDR2 YFSETQ. CDR3 coding DNA: TGCGCCAGCAGCCAAACCAGTGAGCAGTTCTTC. This codes for CASSQTSEQFF.

The chain joins TRBV16 to TRBJ1-2; 8 positions match TRBD1. There are 18 residues in the CDR3. Germline-derived CDR1 and CDR2 are KGHSY and FQNENV. Trimming took 0 bases from V and 2 from J; bases not matched to a gene: 11. Written as DNA, the CDR3 is TGTGCCAGCAGCCAATCCCGGACAGGGCTGACTACCAACTATGGCTACACCTTC. Translated: CASSQSRTGLTTNYGYTF.

V is TRBV2 and J is TRBJ1-5; possible D gene TRBD1, 5 bases. Germline CDR1 reads SNHLY; CDR2 reads FYNNEI. V shed 7 bases and J shed 2 bases, with 18 bases lying between them. CDR3 size: 16 residues. In DNA, the CDR3 is TGTGCCAGCAAAGGTTCCGGACATTCCCGCAATCAGCCCCAGCATTTT. It encodes CASKGSGHSRNQPQHF.

This clone was counted ten times or more. V is TRBV5-1 and J is TRBJ2-2; TRBD2 is a possible D gene (5 bases). Trimming took off 5 bases at V and 7 bases at J, with 18 bases between the two ends. Germline V CDR1 and CDR2: SGHRS, YFSETQ. This CDR3 has 15 amino acids. The CDR3 DNA follows: TGCGCCAGCAGGACCGAGGGCAGCCCGGGCGGGGAGCTGTTTTTT. It yields the protein CASRTEGSPGGELFF.

The V and J genes are TRBV9 and TRBJ2-7, with unresolved D. Germline V gives CDR1 SGDLS, CDR2 YYNGEE. Trimming pared 3 bases from V and 0 bases from J, leaving 10 bases between. The CDR3 has 14 amino acids. DNA for the CDR3: TGTGCCAGCAGCGCTGGAGCCTTCTCCTACGAGCAGTACTTC. Amino acid sequence: CASSAGAFSYEQYF.

The gene calls are TRBV4-3 and TRBJ2-5; a possible D gene is TRBD2 (6 bases). The germline V gene has CDR1 LGHNA and CDR2 YSLEER. This CDR3 spans 17 amino acids. The V and J ends lost 1 base and 5 bases respectively, with 20 bases between them. CDR3 region: CASSQAYVEAGKETQYF. For the CDR3, the DNA is TGCGCCAGCAGCCAAGCGTACGTGGAAGCGGGCAAGGAGACCCAGTACTTC.

CDR3 protein: CASSIPTGREGEQFF. The CDR3 DNA sequence: TGTGCCAGCAGCATCCCGACGGGCAGGGAAGGTGAGCAGTTCTTC. The gene calls are TRBV5-8 and TRBJ2-1; TRBD1 might be the D (5 bases). Between the trimmed V and J ends, which lost 4 bases and 9 bases, there was a span of 20 bases. The CDR3 length is 15 residues. Looked up from germline, CDR1 is SGHTS and CDR2 is YDEGEE.

The J gene is TRBJ1-5, the V gene TRBV10-3; a possible D gene is TRBD1 (5 bases). This CDR3 spans 14 amino acids. V was pared by 6 bases and J by 2 bases, with 11 bases between. In germline, CDR1 is ENHRY, CDR2 SYGVKD. This chain's CDR3 is CAISLQAGNQPQHF. In nucleotides, the CDR3 is TGTGCCATCAGCCTACAGGCGGGCAATCAGCCCCAGCATTTT.

This chain connects TRBV4-3 to TRBJ2-7; no definite D call. Germline V lookup: CDR1 LGHNA, CDR2 YSLEER. Trimming pared 0 bases from V and 7 bases from J, leaving 10 bases between. This CDR3 is built from 13 residues. CDR3 DNA sequence: TGCGCCAGCAGCCAAGATCTGACGACAGAGCAGTACTTC. Translation: CASSQDLTTEQYF.

The chain combines TRBV7-8 with TRBJ2-5; 9 bases are shared with TRBD2. The germline V gene encodes CDR1 SGHVS and CDR2 FQNEAQ. This CDR3 region has 16 residues. V was clipped by 0 bases and J by 4 bases; unmatched bases: 6. Here the CDR3 DNA reads TGTGCCAGCAGCTTAGCGGGTAGCGGGAGTCGAGAGACCCAGTACTTC. Amino acid sequence: CASSLAGSGSRETQYF.

The V call is TRBV11-2, the J call TRBJ2-7, with 14 positions matching TRBD2. The CDR3 spans 17 residues. The germline V gene encodes CDR1 SGHAT and CDR2 FQNNGV. With V trimmed by 1 base and J by 5 bases, 7 bases remained unmatched. CDR3 amino acids: CASSLAGLAGVGDEQYF. CDR3 sequence (DNA): TGTGCCAGCAGCTTAGCGGGACTAGCGGGAGTCGGGGACGAGCAGTACTTC.

The CDR3 loop is CASSLNRVDTYYGYTF. The CDR3 bases are TGTGCCAGCAGCTTAAATCGAGTAGACACTTACTATGGCTACACCTTC. This chain joins TRBV7-2 and TRBJ1-2; D unresolved. Trimming took off 2 bases at V and 3 bases at J, with 16 bases between the two ends. The CDR3 covers 16 residues. The V gene's germline CDR1 is SGHTA and CDR2 FQGNSA.

V gene TRBV4-1 combines with J gene TRBJ2-7; tentatively, D is TRBD1 (6 bases). Germline V gene lookup returns CDR1 MGHRA and CDR2 YSYEKL. This CDR3 contains 16 residues. V was cut by 0 bases and J by 2 bases, with 14 bases left in between. The CDR3 DNA reads TGCGCCAGCAGCCAAGATGGGGCGACAGGTCCCTACGAGCAGTACTTC. This gives the protein CASSQDGATGPYEQYF.

The chain is built from TRBV7-8 and TRBJ2-3; D unresolved. V lost 2 bases and J lost 6, with 18 bases in between. The CDR3 spans 16 residues. From germline, CDR1 is SGHVS and CDR2 FQNEAQ. CDR3 in amino acids: CASSLNRHSAPDTQYF. CDR3 bases: TGTGCCAGCAGCTTAAACAGACACTCAGCACCCGATACGCAGTATTTT. Together with reference TRBV7-8 and TRBJ2-3, the CDR3 gives the full variable domain: GAGVSQSPRYKVAKRGQDVALRCDPISGHVSLFWYQQALGQGPEFLTYFQNEAQLDKSGLPSDRFFAERPEGSVSTLKIQRTQQEDSAVYLCASSLNRHSAPDTQYFGPGTRLTVL.

The chain employs TRBV4-3 and TRBJ1-1; TRBD1 matches 9 bases. The CDR3 has 15 amino acids. V shed 2 bases, J shed 6 bases, and the junction held 7 bases outside the gene matches. CDR1 LGHNA and CDR2 YSLEER come from the germline V gene. CDR3 sequence reads: CASSQNAGQGSEAFF. DNA of the CDR3: TGCGCCAGCAGCCAAAACGCGGGACAGGGATCTGAAGCTTTCTTT.

V is TRBV18 and J is TRBJ1-2; TRBD1 aligns across 9 bases. The CDR3 sequence is 15 residues long. The germline CDR1 and CDR2 sequences are KGHSH and LQKENI. V gave up 3 bases and J gave up 2 bases; unmatched junction bases: 4. The CDR3 region has the DNA TGTGCCAGCTCACCCGGACAGGGGAAGAACTATGGCTACACCTTC. Its protein product is CASSPGQGKNYGYTF.

This sequence joins TRBV9 and TRBJ2-5; D is possibly TRBD2 (6 bases). In germline, CDR1 is SGDLS, CDR2 YYNGEE. The V end lost 3 bases, the J end lost 4 bases, and 16 bases lay between the germline ends. This CDR3 is built from 15 residues. The CDR3 DNA reads as TGTGCCAGCAGCGCACACTGGGGAGGAGGAGAGACCCAGTACTTC. This sequence encodes CASSAHWGGGETQYF.

The chain combines TRBV7-9 with TRBJ2-7; 8 nucleotides align to TRBD2. J was trimmed by 5 bases and V by 5 bases; bases with no gene match: 11. The CDR3 runs to 15 residues. In germline, CDR1 is SEHNR, CDR2 FQNEAQ (reference sequence). The CDR3 loop reads CASSLLSGSIHEQYF. The CDR3 coding sequence is TGTGCCAGCAGCCTACTCAGCGGGAGTATCCACGAGCAGTACTTC.

The chain is built from TRBV28 and TRBJ1-2, with TRBD1 as a possible D gene (5 bases). The germline V gene has CDR1 MDHEN and CDR2 SYDVKM. The CDR3 length is 13 residues. V was trimmed by 4 bases and J by 3 bases, leaving 9 bases between them. The CDR3 is CASSWGQDYGYTF. The DNA for the CDR3 is TGTGCCAGCAGTTGGGGCCAAGACTATGGCTACACCTTC.